This T cell receptor (beta chain) originates from a study of T cells in Graves' hyperthyroidism and ophthalmopathy. RNA transcripts were the template for amplifying TCR beta CDR3 regions. Primed by the HTBI set, a first-round RT-PCR was run on the TCR CDR3. TCRdb itself ran the multiplex PCR reads through MiXCR, one entry per CDR3 protein. Altogether approximately 510,000 distinct CDR3 sequences are present, roughly 45% being singletons, with the ten largest covering about two fifths. This clonotype has a count of ten or more. Its antigen is unknown. It was uncontrolled infection, other autoimmune disease, pregnancy or lactation that excluded patients. Diagnosis rested on symptoms, serum thyroxine and TRAb, thyroid ultrasound, and orbital computed tomography. Overall study findings and caveats: Classification by a 13 V-J model distinguished ophthalmopathy from stable hyperthyroidism. Blood shared most expanded thyroid clonotypes above 0.001.

The source material was peripheral blood or thyroid tissue (not recorded which). The source is an adult woman with Graves' disease, either hyperthyroidism or ophthalmopathy (not recorded which).

For the CDR3, the DNA is TGTGCCAGTAGTAAAACGGGACTGGGCTACGAGCAGTACTTC. The encoded protein is CASSKTGLGYEQYF. This chain connects TRBV19 to TRBJ2-7, with a weak D call TRBD2 (6 bases). CDR1 LNHDA and CDR2 SQIVND come from the germline V gene (reference sequence). The length of the CDR3 is 14 residues. Deletions cut 4 bases from V and 3 bases from J, with 13 bases between.